The 13 T cell receptor delta chains in this list originate from one sample, sequenced in a study of human gamma delta and Vdelta1 T cells. TCRdb reprocessed the PCR reads using CATT. The repertoire holds 5,000 to 6,500 delta-chain clones, roughly 41% seen once, with roughly 9% in the top ten. These TCRs' antigens remain unknown. Sequenced: Vdelta1 gamma-delta T cells from blood grown in culture (DOT cells). All receptors derive from a human donor in good health.

This chain connects TRDV1 to TRDJ1; the match to TRDD3 covers 10 bases. From germline, CDR1 is TSWWSYY and CDR2 QGS. The CDR3 consists of 17 residues. V shed 3 bases, J shed 9 bases, and the junction held 16 bases outside the gene matches. CDR3 sequence: CALGERPSATGGWELIF. The CDR3 nucleotides are TGTGCTCTTGGGGAGAGGCCTTCCGCTACTGGGGGATGGGAACTCATCTTT.

The rearrangement links TRDV1 to TRDJ1; 9 bases are shared with TRDD3. After removal of 3 bases from V and 0 bases from J, the junction contained 11 bases not matched to a gene. This CDR3 contains 18 residues. Germline V gives CDR1 TSWWSYY, CDR2 QGS. In nucleotides, the CDR3 is TGTGCTCTTGGGGACTCGGGAGGGGGGATACTGTACACCGATAAACTCATCTTT. Residues: CALGDSGGGILYTDKLIF.

The chain is built from TRAV29/DV5 and TRDJ1, with TRDD3 identical over 9 bases. With V trimmed by 5 bases and J by 2 bases, 22 bases remained unmatched. There are 19 residues in the CDR3. Per germline, CDR1 NSMFDY and CDR2 ISSIKDK. CDR3 protein: CAALASSTTGGHITDKLIF. DNA for the CDR3: TGTGCAGCGTTGGCTTCCTCCACTACTGGGGGACATATAACCGATAAACTCATCTTT.

The chain is built from TRDV1 and TRDJ1, with 7 bases lining up with TRDD3. J gave up 5 bases and V 3 bases, and 18 bases lay outside the gene matches. CDR1 and CDR2 (germline): TSWWSYY, QGS. The CDR3 is 18 residues long. The chain's CDR3 is CALGDPWGGLGIWDKLIF. CDR3 bases: TGTGCTCTTGGGGACCCCTGGGGCGGGCTGGGGATATGGGATAAACTCATCTTT.

This clone was seen once. One base away lies a much larger clone, so this may be a sequencing read error. The chain links TRDV1 to TRDJ1, with 13 bases lining up with TRDD3. Germline CDR1 TSWWSYY, CDR2 QGS. V lost 4 bases to trimming and J lost 4 bases; unmatched junction nucleotides: 18. The length of the CDR3 is 20 residues. In DNA, the CDR3 is TGTGCTCTTGGGGGACTAAGTACCGTACTGGGGGATACGCAGGGCGATAAACTCATCTTT. Translation: CALGGLSTVLGDTQGDKLIF.

This clone was counted a few times. This sequence joins TRDV1 and TRDJ1, with 11 bases lining up with TRDD3. The ends lost 5 bases at V and 3 bases at J; junction bases unmatched: 23. The germline V gene has CDR1 TSWWSYY and CDR2 QGS. The CDR3 loop spans 21 amino acids. Written as DNA, the CDR3 is TGTGCTCTTGGGAACCCCCGGCCTTCTCGTGTACTGGGGGATAGGGCCGATAAACTCATCTTT. It yields the protein CALGNPRPSRVLGDRADKLIF.

A word on this clone: This likely came from a read error, as a far larger clone is one base away. Different DNA sequences within this sample yield the same CDR3. V usage is TRDV1 and J usage is TRDJ1; possibly TRDD3 for D (5 bases). With 4 bases removed from V and 0 bases from J, the gap between germline ends came to 33 bases. In germline, CDR1 is TSWWSYY, CDR2 QGS. The CDR3 runs to 22 residues. CDR3 in DNA: TGTGCTCTTGGGGTGTCCGTCTTACGCCCAAGGGGGGCCGGTCGGTACACCGATAAACTCATCTTT. Protein: CALGVSVLRPRGAGRYTDKLIF.

This clone appeared a few times. The chain links TRDV1 to TRDJ1; TRDD3 matches at 9 bases. V lost 2 bases, J lost 8 bases, and 21 bases stayed unmatched. CDR1 TSWWSYY and CDR2 QGS come from the germline V gene. The CDR3 is 19 amino acids. The CDR3 loop is CALGEEATQSTGGLPKLIF. In DNA, the CDR3 is TGTGCTCTTGGGGAAGAGGCCACACAAAGTACTGGGGGACTCCCGAAACTCATCTTT.

This chain uses TRDV1 with TRDJ1, with D unresolved. Germline loops: CDR1 TSWWSYY, CDR2 QGS. Trimming shortened V by 3 bases and J by 7 bases, and 18 bases separated the two germline ends. The CDR3 is 15 amino acids. The CDR3 sequence: CALGDLLGSTLKLIF. The CDR3 nucleotides are TGTGCTCTTGGGGATCTCTTAGGTTCCACCCTTAAACTCATCTTT.

This clone was observed a few times. No V gene call is available, although the J gene is TRDJ3. The CDR3 runs 10 residues. The CDR3 DNA reads TGCTCCGGGGACACCCGACAGATGTTTTTC. Encoded protein: CSGDTRQMFF.

The gene calls are TRDV1 and TRDJ1; TRDD3 matches 13 bases. Germline CDR1 is TSWWSYY and CDR2 is QGS. With 3 bases clipped from V and 10 bases from J, the junction kept 11 bases outside the gene matches. The CDR3 runs 16 residues. CDR3 in DNA: TGTGCTCTTGGGGATTTCCTACGACTGGGGGATACGAGACTCATCTTT. Translating it yields CALGDFLRLGDTRLIF.

In this sample, this clone turned up a few times. The chain couples TRDV1 to TRDJ1, with D possibly being TRDD2 (6 bases). Germline V gene data show CDR1 as TSWWSYY and CDR2 as QGS. CDR3 size: 24 residues. V was shortened by 0 bases and J by 0 bases, with 35 bases between the two germline ends. CDR3: CALGELVISYPFTASYQYTDKLIF. CDR3 in DNA: TGTGCTCTTGGGGAACTAGTTATCTCCTACCCCTTTACTGCCTCTTATCAGTACACCGATAAACTCATCTTT.

This clone appeared a few times. The chain uses TRDV1 and TRDJ1; 10 bases line up with TRDD3. Germline V CDR1 and CDR2: TSWWSYY, QGS. This CDR3 has 18 amino acids. The ends lost 0 bases at V and 0 bases at J; junction bases unmatched: 7. The chain's CDR3 is CALGELPTTGGYTDKLIF. As DNA, the CDR3 is TGTGCTCTTGGGGAACTTCCTACCACTGGGGGATACACCGATAAACTCATCTTT.